This TCR beta chain was sequenced in a study of blood T cell repertoires in COVID-19. Study background: Sample material is recorded as cDNA or gDNA derived from T cells, B-cell-depleted T cells, or PBMCs.

Germline V gene lookup returns CDR1 LNHDA and CDR2 SQIVND (reference sequence). This CDR3 region has 13 residues. With 9 bases clipped from V and 3 bases from J, the junction kept 6 bases outside the gene matches. TCRdb keeps only in-frame clones here, not all; method: immunoSEQ multiplex PCR. The data contain 98,000 or so clones, around nine tenths of them singletons. Sequenced sample: peripheral blood. This chain uses TRBV19 with TRBJ2-5; 8 bases map to TRBD1. This TCR derives from a human donor in a cohort sampled during active COVID-19. The CDR3 DNA follows: TGTGCCAGCTTGGACAGGGTAGAAGAGACCCAGTACTTC. Its protein product is CASLDRVEETQYF. Looking up the rest from reference TRBV19 and TRBJ2-5 gives the full variable domain: DGGITQSPKYLFRKEGQNVTLSCEQNLNHDAMYWYRQDPGQGLRLIYYSQIVNDFQKGDIAEGYSVSREKKESFPLTVTSAQKNPTAFYLCASLDRVEETQYFGPGTRLLVL.